This TCR beta chain was sequenced during a study of T-cell memory formation after mild COVID-19. The sample holds a few counts of this clonotype. CDR1 and CDR2 (germline): KGHSH, LQKENI. V was pared by 4 bases and J by 2 bases, with 9 bases of the junction left unmatched. CDR3 size: 17 residues. TCRdb itself ran the 5' RACE reads through MiXCR, one entry per CDR3 protein. The sample consists of 150,000 to 200,000 distinct CDR3 sequences, roughly a third of them appearing once. V is TRBV18 and J is TRBJ2-2; TRBD1 matches 8 bases. The sequenced material came from PBMCs or a T cell subset sorted from them (not recorded which). The clonotype comes from an adult woman who had mild COVID-19 (a few samples of this study predate the infection). Cell type and time point are not known. In DNA form, the CDR3 reads TGTGCCAGCTCACGGACAGGGTCCTATTCAAACACCGGGGAGCTGTTTTTT. Translated: CASSRTGSYSNTGELFF.